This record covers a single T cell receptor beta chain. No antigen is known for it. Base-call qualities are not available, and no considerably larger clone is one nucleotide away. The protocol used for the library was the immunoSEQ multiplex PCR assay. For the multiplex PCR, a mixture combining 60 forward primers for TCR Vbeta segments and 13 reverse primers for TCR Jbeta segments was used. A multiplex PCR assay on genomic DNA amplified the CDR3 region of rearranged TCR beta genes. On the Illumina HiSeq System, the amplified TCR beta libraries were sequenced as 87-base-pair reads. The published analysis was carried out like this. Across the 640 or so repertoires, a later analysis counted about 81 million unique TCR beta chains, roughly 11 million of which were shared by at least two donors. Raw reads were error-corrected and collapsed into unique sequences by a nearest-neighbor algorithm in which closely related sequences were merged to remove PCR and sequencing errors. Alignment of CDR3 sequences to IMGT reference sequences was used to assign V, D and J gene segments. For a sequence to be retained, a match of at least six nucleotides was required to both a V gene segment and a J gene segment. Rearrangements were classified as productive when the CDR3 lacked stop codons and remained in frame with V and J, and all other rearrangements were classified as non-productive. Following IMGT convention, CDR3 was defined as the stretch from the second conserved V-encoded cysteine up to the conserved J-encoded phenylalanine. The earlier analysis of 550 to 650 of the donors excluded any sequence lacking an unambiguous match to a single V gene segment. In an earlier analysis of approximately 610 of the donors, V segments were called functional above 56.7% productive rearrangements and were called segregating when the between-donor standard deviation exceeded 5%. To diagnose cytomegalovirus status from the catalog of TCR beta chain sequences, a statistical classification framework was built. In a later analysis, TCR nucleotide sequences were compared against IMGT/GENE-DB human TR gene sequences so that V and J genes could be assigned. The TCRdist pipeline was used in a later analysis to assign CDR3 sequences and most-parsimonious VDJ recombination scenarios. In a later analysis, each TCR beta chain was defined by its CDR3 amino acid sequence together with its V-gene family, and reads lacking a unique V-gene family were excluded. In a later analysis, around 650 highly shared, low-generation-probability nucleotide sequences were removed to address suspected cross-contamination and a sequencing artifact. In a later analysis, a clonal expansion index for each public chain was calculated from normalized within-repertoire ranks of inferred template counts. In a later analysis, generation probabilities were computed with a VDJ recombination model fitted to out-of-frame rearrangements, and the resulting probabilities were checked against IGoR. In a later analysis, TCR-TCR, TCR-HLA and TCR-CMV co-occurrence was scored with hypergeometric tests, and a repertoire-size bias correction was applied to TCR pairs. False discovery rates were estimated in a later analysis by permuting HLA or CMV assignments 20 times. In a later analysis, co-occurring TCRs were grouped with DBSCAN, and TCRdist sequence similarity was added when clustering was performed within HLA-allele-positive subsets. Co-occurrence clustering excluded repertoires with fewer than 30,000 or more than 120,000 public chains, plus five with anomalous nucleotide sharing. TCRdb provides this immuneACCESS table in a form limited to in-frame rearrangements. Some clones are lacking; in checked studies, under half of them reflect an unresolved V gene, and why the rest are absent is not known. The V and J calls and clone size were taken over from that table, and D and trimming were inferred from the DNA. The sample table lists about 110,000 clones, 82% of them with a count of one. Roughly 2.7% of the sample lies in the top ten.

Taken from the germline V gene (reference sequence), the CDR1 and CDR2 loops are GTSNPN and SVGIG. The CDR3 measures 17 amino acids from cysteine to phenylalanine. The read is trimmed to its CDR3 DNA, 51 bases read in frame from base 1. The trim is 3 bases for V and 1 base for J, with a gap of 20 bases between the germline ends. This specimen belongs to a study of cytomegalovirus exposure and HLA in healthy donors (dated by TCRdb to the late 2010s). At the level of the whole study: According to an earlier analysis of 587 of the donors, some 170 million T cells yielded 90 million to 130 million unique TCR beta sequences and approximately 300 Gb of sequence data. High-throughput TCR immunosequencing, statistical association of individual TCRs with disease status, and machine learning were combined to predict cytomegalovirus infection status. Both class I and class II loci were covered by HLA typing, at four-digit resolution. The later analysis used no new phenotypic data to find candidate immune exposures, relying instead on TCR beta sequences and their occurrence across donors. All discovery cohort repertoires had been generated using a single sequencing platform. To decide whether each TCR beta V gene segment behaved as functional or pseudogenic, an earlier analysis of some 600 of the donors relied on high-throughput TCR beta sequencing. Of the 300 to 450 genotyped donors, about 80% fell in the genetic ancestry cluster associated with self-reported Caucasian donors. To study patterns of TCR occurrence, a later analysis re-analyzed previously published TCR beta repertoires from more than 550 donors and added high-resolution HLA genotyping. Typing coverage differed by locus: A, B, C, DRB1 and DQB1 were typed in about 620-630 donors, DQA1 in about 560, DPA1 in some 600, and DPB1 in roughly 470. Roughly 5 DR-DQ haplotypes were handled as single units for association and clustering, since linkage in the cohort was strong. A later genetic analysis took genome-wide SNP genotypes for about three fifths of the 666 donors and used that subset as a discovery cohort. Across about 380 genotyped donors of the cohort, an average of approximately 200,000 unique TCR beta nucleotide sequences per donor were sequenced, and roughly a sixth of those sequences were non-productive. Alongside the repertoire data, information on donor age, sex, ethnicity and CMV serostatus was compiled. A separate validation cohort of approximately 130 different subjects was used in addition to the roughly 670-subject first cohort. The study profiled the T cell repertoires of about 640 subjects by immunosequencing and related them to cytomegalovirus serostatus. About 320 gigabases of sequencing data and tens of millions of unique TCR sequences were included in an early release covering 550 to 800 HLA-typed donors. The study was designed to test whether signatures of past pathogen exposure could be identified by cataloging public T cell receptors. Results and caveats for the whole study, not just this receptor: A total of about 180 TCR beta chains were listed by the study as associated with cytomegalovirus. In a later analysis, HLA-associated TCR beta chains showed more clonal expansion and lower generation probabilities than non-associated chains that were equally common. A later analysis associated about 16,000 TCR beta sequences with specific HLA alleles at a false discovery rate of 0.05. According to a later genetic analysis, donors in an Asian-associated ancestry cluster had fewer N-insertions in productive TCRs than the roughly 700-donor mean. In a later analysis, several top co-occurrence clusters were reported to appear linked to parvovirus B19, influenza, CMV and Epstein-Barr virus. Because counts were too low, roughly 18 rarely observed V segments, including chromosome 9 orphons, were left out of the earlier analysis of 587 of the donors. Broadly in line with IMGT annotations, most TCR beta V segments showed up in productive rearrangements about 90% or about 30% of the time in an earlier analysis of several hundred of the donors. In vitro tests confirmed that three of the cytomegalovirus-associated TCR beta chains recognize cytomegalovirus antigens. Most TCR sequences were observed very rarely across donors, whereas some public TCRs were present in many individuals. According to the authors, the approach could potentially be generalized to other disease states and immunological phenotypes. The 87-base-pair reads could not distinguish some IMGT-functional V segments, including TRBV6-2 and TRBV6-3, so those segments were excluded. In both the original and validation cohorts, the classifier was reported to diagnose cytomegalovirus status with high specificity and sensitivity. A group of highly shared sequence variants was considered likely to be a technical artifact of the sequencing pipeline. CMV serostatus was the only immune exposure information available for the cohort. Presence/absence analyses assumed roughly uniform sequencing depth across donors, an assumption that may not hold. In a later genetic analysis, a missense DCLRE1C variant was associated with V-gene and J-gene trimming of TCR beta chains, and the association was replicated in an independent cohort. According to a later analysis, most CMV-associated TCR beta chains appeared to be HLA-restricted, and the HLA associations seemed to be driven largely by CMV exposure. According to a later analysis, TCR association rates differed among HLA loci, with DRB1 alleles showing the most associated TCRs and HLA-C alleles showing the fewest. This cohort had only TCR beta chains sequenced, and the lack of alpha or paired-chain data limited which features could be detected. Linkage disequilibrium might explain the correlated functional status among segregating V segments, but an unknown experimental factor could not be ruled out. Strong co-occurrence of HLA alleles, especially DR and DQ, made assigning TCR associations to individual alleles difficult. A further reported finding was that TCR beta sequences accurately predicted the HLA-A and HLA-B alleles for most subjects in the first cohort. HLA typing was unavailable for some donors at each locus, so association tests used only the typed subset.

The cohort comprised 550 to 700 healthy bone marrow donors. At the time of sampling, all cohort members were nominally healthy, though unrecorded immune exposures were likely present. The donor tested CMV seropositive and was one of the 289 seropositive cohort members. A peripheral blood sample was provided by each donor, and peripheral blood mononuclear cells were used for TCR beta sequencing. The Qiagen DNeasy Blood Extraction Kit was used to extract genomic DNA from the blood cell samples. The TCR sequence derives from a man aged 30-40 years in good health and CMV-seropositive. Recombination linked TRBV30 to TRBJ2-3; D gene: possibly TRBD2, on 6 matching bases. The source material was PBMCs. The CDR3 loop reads CAWRAFRVGGGTDTQYF. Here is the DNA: TGTGCCTGGAGGGCCTTTCGAGTAGGCGGGGGCACAGATACGCAGTATTTT.